This T cell receptor beta chain originates from a study of blood T cell repertoires in COVID-19. Germline V gives CDR1 SEHNR, CDR2 FQNEAQ (reference sequence). The length of the CDR3 is 13 residues. V was pared by 0 bases and J by 1 base, with 3 bases between. TCRdb's copy holds only in-frame clones and misses some; the assay was immunoSEQ multiplex PCR. This repertoire shows approximately 210,000 clones, approximately 85% found once; its top ten account for about 7.3%. V gene TRBV7-9 combines with J gene TRBJ1-1; D gene unclear. The sequence was collected from a woman aged 45-59 years with active or convalescent COVID-19. The sequencing sample was made of peripheral blood. The CDR3 nucleotides are TGTGCCAGCAGCTTAGCGGCGAACACTGAAGCTTTCTTT. This sequence encodes CASSLAANTEAFF.